What follows are 32 T cell receptor beta chains derived from one specimen sequenced in a study of T-cell reconstitution after alpha-beta-depleted transplantation in children. As it was prepared, the TCRbeta library received unique molecular identifiers. TCRdb reanalysed the PCR reads using MiXCR and keeps one entry per CDR3 protein. The sample carries 640,000 or so distinct CDR3 sequences, 16% recorded once. The material was PBMCs from the stem cell graft donor, obtained from the stem cell graft. The source is a human donor who donated a stem cell graft to a child with acute myeloid leukemia.

This clonotype was seen repeatedly, ten times or more. The V gene is TRBV18, the J gene TRBJ2-1; possible D gene TRBD1, 5 bases. CDR1 is KGHSH and CDR2 is LQKENI in the germline V gene. Trimming cost V 3 bases and J 4 bases, with 10 bases left between them. CDR3 length: 14 amino acids. The CDR3 spells CASSPAGMYNEQFF. The CDR3 DNA sequence: TGTGCCAGCTCACCGGCAGGGATGTACAATGAGCAGTTCTTC.

This clonotype occurred a few times. This sequence joins TRBV7-9 and TRBJ2-5; no reliable D call. In germline, CDR1 is SEHNR, CDR2 FQNEAQ (reference sequence). Trimming shortened V by 2 bases and J by 3 bases, and 10 bases separated the two germline ends. The length of the CDR3 is 14 residues. Here the CDR3 reads CASSLSSIKETQYF. The CDR3 DNA sequence: TGTGCCAGCAGCTTAAGCTCGATCAAAGAGACCCAGTACTTC.

V gene TRBV24-1 combines with J gene TRBJ2-1; TRBD2 agrees at 14 bases. The CDR3 totals 16 residues. Germline assignment: CDR1 KGHDR and CDR2 SFDVKD. J was trimmed by 6 bases and V by 4 bases; bases with no gene match: 4. CDR3 coding DNA: TGTGCCACCAGTGAGCCCGGACTAGCGGGAGGCAATGAGCAGTTCTTC. This encodes CATSEPGLAGGNEQFF.

This clonotype was detected only a few times. This chain joins TRBV5-1 and TRBJ2-3, with 7 bases fitting TRBD1. V gave up 1 base and J gave up 2 bases; unmatched junction bases: 4. CDR1 SGHRS and CDR2 YFSETQ come from the germline V gene. The CDR3 contains 15 residues. CDR3 sequence (DNA): TGCGCCAGCAGCTTGAGGGGGCCTCCCACAGATACGCAGTATTTT. It encodes CASSLRGPPTDTQYF.

Turning to this clonotype: The junction differs from germline at one of its ends, possibly a read error. The gene calls are TRBV10-3 and TRBJ1-1; D remains ambiguous. The CDR3 loop spans 15 amino acids. CDR1 is ENHRY and CDR2 is SYGVKD in the germline V gene. CDR3 region: CATNSVGRMNNEAFF. CDR3 bases: TGTGCCACAAATTCGGTTGGCAGAATGAACAATGAAGCTTTCTTT.

The chain uses TRBV27 and TRBJ2-7, with TRBD1 identical over 11 bases. The germline gives CDR1 MNHEY, CDR2 SMNVEV (reference sequence). The CDR3 length is 15 residues. CDR3 coding DNA: TGCACCAGCAGTCCAGGGACAGGGGGACCCTACGAGCAGTACGTC. This gives the protein CTSSPGTGGPYEQYV.

This clonotype was observed a few times. The gene calls are TRBV27 and TRBJ2-7; tentatively, D is TRBD1 (6 bases). Trimming shortened V by 0 bases and J by 6 bases, and 18 bases separated the two germline ends. The germline CDR1 and CDR2 sequences are MNHEY and SMNVEV (reference sequence). This CDR3 is 16 amino acids long. CDR3: CASSLSATGLVGEQYF. The CDR3 DNA reads TGTGCCAGCAGTTTATCTGCTACAGGGCTAGTAGGCGAGCAGTACTTC.

This clonotype has a handful of counts. This chain connects TRBV4-1 to TRBJ1-1, with a possible D match to TRBD1 (6 bases). The CDR3 loop spans 15 amino acids. The germline gives CDR1 MGHRA, CDR2 YSYEKL. The germline V and J ends were trimmed by 1 base and 14 bases, with 23 bases remaining between them. CDR3 protein: CASSQGDTRQVERFF. The CDR3 nucleotides read TGCGCCAGCAGCCAAGGGGACACTCGACAGGTTGAAAGGTTCTTT.

This clonotype was seen many times. The chain has TRBV7-2 and TRBJ1-2; no definite D call. CDR3 length: 14 amino acids. Germline values: CDR1 SGHTA, CDR2 FQGNSA. V was pared by 2 bases and J by 10 bases, with 17 bases between. The CDR3 loop reads CASSLLGSAEFYTF. As DNA, the CDR3 is TGTGCCAGCAGCTTACTCGGATCCGCGGAATTCTACACCTTC.

The chain employs TRBV2 and TRBJ1-6; D is undetermined. From germline, CDR1 is SNHLY and CDR2 FYNNEI. With 2 bases removed from V and 7 bases from J, the gap between germline ends came to 12 bases. The CDR3 contains 15 residues. The CDR3 DNA reads as TGTGCCAGCAGTGAATTTGGAGAAGCAAATTCACCCCTCCACTTT. Encoded protein: CASSEFGEANSPLHF.

This clonotype was counted many times. The genes are TRBV10-3 and TRBJ1-1; no clear D gene. The CDR3 extends over 14 amino acids. Looked up from germline, CDR1 is ENHRY and CDR2 is SYGVKD. The V end lost 3 bases, the J end lost 4 bases, and 12 bases lay between the germline ends. The CDR3 region has the DNA TGTGCCATCAGTGACTTCGCCGGATCCACTGAAGCTTTCTTT. As protein: CAISDFAGSTEAFF.

This clonotype was seen repeatedly, ten times or more. The V call is TRBV5-1, the J call TRBJ1-1; 8 bases agree with TRBD1. The CDR3 loop spans 14 amino acids. The V gene end was trimmed by 4 bases and the J gene end by 4 bases; junction bases not matched to a gene: 6. Germline V gene data show CDR1 as SGHRS and CDR2 as YFSETQ. CDR3 sequence (DNA): TGCGCCAGCAGCCTTACGACAGGGGCCACTGAAGCTTTCTTT. Its translation: CASSLTTGATEAFF.

The sample holds many counts of this clonotype. The chain joins TRBV7-9 to TRBJ1-1; D possibly corresponds to TRBD1 (5 bases). Per germline, CDR1 SEHNR and CDR2 FQNEAQ (reference sequence). V lost 7 bases to trimming and J lost 8 bases, with 20 bases between them. This CDR3 region has 14 residues. In nucleotides, the CDR3 is TGTGCCAGCAACATACTCTCGTCGGGGGAAGAAGCTTTCTTT. It codes for CASNILSSGEEAFF. Variable domain in full (rest from reference TRBV7-9 and TRBJ1-1): DTGVSQNPRHKITKRGQNVTFRCDPISEHNRLYWYRQTLGQGPEFLTYFQNEAQLEKSRLLSDRFSAERPKGSFSTLEIQRTEQGDSAMYLCASNILSSGEEAFFGQGTRLTVV.

This clonotype was counted ten times or more. The CDR3 sequence: CASSDGGLPQETQYF. CDR3 sequence (DNA): TGTGCCAGCAGCGATGGGGGACTCCCTCAAGAGACCCAGTACTTC. The rearrangement uses TRBV7-2 and TRBJ2-5; perhaps TRBD2 as D (6 bases). Trimming stripped 5 bases from V and 2 bases from J, with 15 bases between. This CDR3 contains 15 residues. CDR1 is SGHTA and CDR2 is FQGNSA in the germline V gene.

The table lists this clonotype with a few counts. This sequence joins TRBV12-3 or TRBV12-4 and TRBJ2-7, with 8 bases matching TRBD1. The CDR3 runs to 13 residues. J lost 6 bases, V lost 2 bases, and 3 bases had no gene match. CDR3 sequence (DNA): TGTGCCAGCAGTTTAACAGGGGGAGGCGAGCAGTACGTC. This translates into CASSLTGGGEQYV.

This clonotype was seen a few times. This rearrangement joins TRBV7-2 to TRBJ1-5; no clear D. This CDR3 comprises 15 residues. Germline V CDR1 and CDR2: SGHTA, FQGNSA. The V end was cut by 2 bases, the J end by 2 bases, with 10 bases between. CDR3: CASSLTAEGNQPQHF. CDR3 nucleotide sequence: TGTGCCAGCAGCTTAACCGCCGAGGGCAATCAGCCCCAGCATTTT.

This clonotype has ten or more counts. The chain links TRBV29-1 to TRBJ1-3, with D perhaps matching TRBD1 (5 bases). This CDR3 has 14 amino acids. V dropped 2 bases and J dropped 4 bases, with 12 bases sitting between them. Germline V gene data show CDR1 as SQVTM and CDR2 as ANQGSEA. CDR3: CSVEKSRGGNTIYF. CDR3 nucleotide sequence: TGCAGCGTTGAAAAAAGTCGGGGCGGAAACACCATATATTTT.

This chain connects TRBV4-2 to TRBJ2-1; tentatively, D is TRBD1 (6 bases). The CDR3 consists of 13 residues. Germline-derived CDR1 and CDR2 are LGHNA and YNFKEQ. V was shortened by 3 bases and J by 7 bases, with 10 bases between the two germline ends. The CDR3: CASSHQQGNEQFF. The DNA for the CDR3 is TGTGCCAGCAGCCATCAACAGGGAAATGAGCAGTTCTTC.

With regard to this clonotype: This could be a read error, since a much larger clone is one nucleotide away. The chain employs TRBV4-2 and TRBJ1-2; D may be TRBD1 (5 bases). Germline CDR1 reads LGHNA; CDR2 reads YNFKEQ. This CDR3 region has 16 residues. V was cut by 4 bases and J by 3 bases, with 18 bases left in between. CDR3 residues: CASSRRDGAFDYGYTF. DNA for the CDR3: TGTGCCAGCAGCCGACGGGACGGTGCTTTTGACTATGGCTACACCTTC.

This clonotype was detected only a few times. The V and J genes are TRBV7-9 and TRBJ1-1; no firm D call. Trimming took off 6 bases at V and 3 bases at J, with 20 bases between the two ends. The CDR3 length is 16 residues. Per germline, CDR1 SEHNR and CDR2 FQNEAQ (reference sequence). Here the CDR3 reads CASSPGRRALDTEAFF. CDR3 in DNA: TGTGCCAGCAGTCCTGGTCGAAGGGCGTTGGACACTGAAGCTTTCTTT.

At least ten counts were recorded for this clonotype. The V gene is TRBV12-3 or TRBV12-4, the J gene TRBJ1-2; D is possibly TRBD1 (6 bases). The germline V and J ends were trimmed by 6 bases and 4 bases, with 15 bases remaining between them. The CDR3 runs 14 residues. CDR3 loop: CASSRTRGTYGYTF. As DNA, the CDR3 is TGTGCCAGCAGCCGGACCAGGGGTACCTATGGCTACACCTTC.

The chain recombines TRBV4-1 with TRBJ2-4; D might be TRBD1 or TRBD2, each matching 5 bases. Trimming shortened V by 2 bases and J by 6 bases, and 8 bases separated the two germline ends. Germline CDR1 reads MGHRA; CDR2 reads YSYEKL. This CDR3 has 13 residues. Here the CDR3 reads CASSQTRGNIQYF. CDR3 nucleotides: TGCGCCAGCAGCCAAACTAGGGGAAACATTCAGTACTTC.

This clonotype was counted many times. The chain uses TRBV6-5 and TRBJ2-1; the match to TRBD2 covers 8 bases. V was clipped by 7 bases and J by 7 bases; unmatched bases: 12. Germline loops: CDR1 MNHEY, CDR2 SVGAGI. This CDR3 has 15 residues. CDR3 in DNA: TGTGCCAGCACCTCCCTCGGGGGGGCTTTGAATGAGCAGTTCTTC. Translation: CASTSLGGALNEQFF.

This clonotype was picked up many times. V gene TRBV5-1 combines with J gene TRBJ1-2; D not resolved. CDR1 and CDR2 from the germline V gene are SGHRS and YFSETQ. The CDR3 is 12 amino acids. Trimming pared 5 bases from V and 6 bases from J, leaving 11 bases between. The CDR3 sequence is CASSTNSNGYTF. The CDR3 DNA is TGCGCCAGCAGTACGAACAGTAATGGCTACACCTTC.

The rearrangement links TRBV12-3 or TRBV12-4 to TRBJ2-6, with D tentatively TRBD1 or TRBD2 (6 bases each). This CDR3 comprises 17 residues. V lost 8 bases and J 3 bases, leaving 20 bases between the germline ends. The CDR3, as DNA: TGTGCCAGCCGCCCAATGGGGGGCTTAGGTGGGGCCAACGTCCTGACTTTC. It is translated as CASRPMGGLGGANVLTF.

This clonotype was recorded at least ten times. The genes are TRBV12-3 or TRBV12-4 and TRBJ2-1; D possibly corresponds to TRBD2 (6 bases). The CDR3 consists of 16 residues. The germline V and J ends were trimmed by 4 bases and 4 bases, with 17 bases remaining between them. CDR3 nucleotides: TGTGCCAGCAGTTCCGGACTAACAATAACTTACAATGAGCAGTTCTTC. Amino acids: CASSSGLTITYNEQFF.

This clonotype has a single count. The chain joins TRBV20-1 to TRBJ1-2; no reliable D call. CDR1 and CDR2 from the germline V gene are DFQATT and SNEGSKA (reference sequence). The CDR3 sequence is 13 residues long. Trimming removed 6 bases from V and 6 bases from J, with 17 bases in between. DNA for the CDR3: TGCAGTGCCGGTAAAGATGCTATAGATGGCTACACCTTC. Translating gives CSAGKDAIDGYTF.

The chain recombines TRBV29-1 with TRBJ2-6; possible D gene TRBD1, 6 bases. The CDR3 totals 15 residues. The V and J ends lost 6 bases and 0 bases respectively, with 12 bases between them. Germline assignment: CDR1 SQVTM and CDR2 ANQGSEA. CDR3 sequence: CSVRTVTSGANVLTF. The CDR3 region has the DNA TGCAGCGTCCGGACAGTAACCTCTGGGGCCAACGTCCTGACTTTC.

A few counts support this clonotype. The chain is built from TRBV9 and TRBJ1-5, with a tentative D call TRBD1 (6 bases). The CDR3 consists of 12 residues. V was cut by 10 bases and J by 6 bases, with 14 bases left in between. The germline V gene has CDR1 SGDLS and CDR2 YYNGEE. CDR3 DNA sequence: TGTGCCCGAGGGGGGGGTGCTCAGCCCCAGCATTTT. It yields the protein CARGGGAQPQHF.

This clonotype was picked up many times. This sequence joins TRBV20-1 and TRBJ1-6; D is uncertain. The CDR3 runs 13 residues. Looked up from germline, CDR1 is DFQATT and CDR2 is SNEGSKA (reference sequence). V lost 1 base and J lost 5, with 6 bases in between. Written as DNA, the CDR3 is TGCAGTGCTAGAGCTGTGAATAATTCACCCCTCCACTTT. This translates into CSARAVNNSPLHF.

This clonotype was observed a few times. The V gene is TRBV20-1, the J gene TRBJ2-1, with 9 bases aligning to TRBD2. The length of the CDR3 is 15 residues. The trim removed 5 bases at V and 5 bases at J, leaving 10 bases unmatched. Germline loops: CDR1 DFQATT, CDR2 SNEGSKA (reference sequence). CDR3 amino acids: CSAWGGGEINNEQFF. The CDR3 DNA sequence: TGCAGTGCTTGGGGCGGGGGGGAAATTAACAATGAGCAGTTCTTC.

This clonotype appeared many times. The chain recombines TRBV5-6 with TRBJ2-5, with 7 bases matching TRBD1. CDR3 length: 13 residues. CDR1 is SGHDT and CDR2 is YYEEEE in the germline V gene. J lost 6 bases, V lost 5 bases, and 7 bases had no gene match. DNA of the CDR3: TGTGCCAGCAGTTCCGACAGGGAGAAGACCCAGTACTTC. This gives the protein CASSSDREKTQYF.